This TCR beta chain was sequenced in a study of vaccination effects on CD4 cells after COVID-19. Sequencing was preceded by expansion of antigen-specific CD4+ T cells with viral peptide pools in the ViraFEST assay. At the end of 9 to 11 days of culture, CD4+ T cells were isolated. This person caught SARS-CoV-2 sometime from March to December 2020, and PCR testing confirmed the infection. A word on this clone: Its target is not known.

V lost 5 bases and J lost 0, with 11 bases in between. CDR3 length: 15 amino acids. The V gene's germline CDR1 is LNHDA and CDR2 SQIVND (reference sequence). Sequencing used immunoSEQ multiplex PCR; TCRdb keeps in-frame clones, though not all of them. The table includes approximately 31,000 clones, more than 60% detected once. The chain uses TRBV19 and TRBJ2-4; D uncertain. This receptor was obtained from a human donor who had a prior SARS-CoV-2 infection. Source: CD4+ T cells from PBMCs cultured with a peptide pool, taken before COVID-19 vaccination. The DNA of the CDR3 is TGTGCCAGTAGTTTATCGAATCTAGCCAAAAACATTCAGTACTTC. This translates into CASSLSNLAKNIQYF.